The clone carrying this TCR beta chain was counted only a few times. Its cognate antigen is unknown. TCR beta CDR3 regions were amplified from RNA. A first-round RT-PCR of the TCR CDR3 used the HTBI primer set. TCRdb passed the multiplex PCR reads through MiXCR, listing each CDR3 protein once. The sample contains about 500,000 distinct CDR3 sequences, approximately 16% of which appear only once. This entry comes from a study of T cells in Graves' hyperthyroidism and ophthalmopathy. General study results and limits: Within blood appeared most thyroid clonotypes that had expanded above 0.001.

The V end was cut by 11 bases, the J end by 1 base, with 11 bases between. The length of the CDR3 is 13 residues. Germline V CDR1 and CDR2: MDHEN, SYDVKM. The clonotype was recovered from a woman in her twenties or thirties with Graves' ophthalmopathy. Sequencing was done on a sample of blood. The chain joins TRBV28 to TRBJ1-4; unclear D gene. Here the CDR3 reads CAGAGRTNEKLFF. In DNA form, the CDR3 reads TGTGCCGGAGCCGGACGAACTAATGAAAAACTGTTTTTT.